This T cell receptor beta chain was sequenced for a study of post-analysis software for immune sequencing data. The overall study: Relapsing-remitting, secondary progressive and progressive-relapsing courses of multiple sclerosis were included. Study outcomes and limitations: Normalized Chao1 diversity was significantly reduced in patients versus controls. Patients had higher frequencies than controls of four to six TRBV segments, including TRBV5-6, TRBV5-1 and TRBV20-1.

With 1 base clipped from V and 4 bases from J, the junction kept 10 bases outside the gene matches. This CDR3 is built from 17 residues. Germline-derived CDR1 and CDR2 are SEHNR and FQNEAQ (reference sequence). The TCR beta cDNA libraries contained unique molecular identifiers. In TCRdb, the PCR reads were re-called with MiXCR into one record per CDR3 protein. The data contain 650,000 to 850,000 distinct CDR3 sequences, about 45% of them singletons. This clonotype appeared a few times. Its antigen is still unknown. The sequenced material came from blood. The chain is built from TRBV7-9 and TRBJ2-1, with 7 bases lining up with TRBD2. The TCR originated in a girl aged 5 to 17 with multiple sclerosis. The CDR3 DNA reads as TGTGCCAGCAGCTTAGGAACTTTAGCGGGTTTATACAATGAGCAGTTCTTC. Its translation: CASSLGTLAGLYNEQFF.